This TCR beta chain was identified in a study of regulatory T cells in long-lasting Graves disease. On this clonotype itself: Antigen specificity is unknown.

Study-wide findings and caveats: Patients with persistent disease showed a bias toward TRBV28, TRBJ1-2 and TRBJ2-5. Between persistent patients, a few thousand public clonotypes were shared, exceeding the roughly 1,000 shared between new patients.

The time point is: newly diagnosed GD, antithyroid drugs for less than 3 months. Making the TCR library involved RNA that had been extracted from PBMCs. Arm-PCR of CDR3 regions and iRepertoire HTBI primers were used to build TCR beta libraries. MiXCR was run by TCRdb on the multiplex PCR reads, yielding one entry per CDR3 protein. The sample comprises hundreds of thousands of distinct CDR3 sequences, roughly 15% of which are singletons, and approximately 18% rests with the top ten. Germline assignment: CDR1 LGHDT and CDR2 YNNKEL (reference sequence). With 4 bases removed from V and 9 bases from J, the gap between germline ends came to 13 bases. This CDR3 is 13 amino acids long. The data were also submitted as part of a second study, on T cells in Graves' hyperthyroidism and ophthalmopathy. Turning to that study: The majority of expanded thyroid clonotypes above 0.001 also appeared in blood.

The chain joins TRBV3-1 to TRBJ1-5; weak D call: TRBD1 (5 bases). The sequence was obtained from a woman younger than 45 with Graves disease. Here the sequenced sample was peripheral blood mononuclear cells (PBMCs), taken at new diagnosis, from a patient treated with antithyroid drugs. CDR3 region: CASSRMGGWPQHF. CDR3 sequence (DNA): TGTGCCAGCAGCCGCATGGGGGGGTGGCCCCAGCATTTT.